These 32 T cell receptor beta chains originate from one sample sequenced in a study of T cell responses to AZD1222 COVID-19 vaccine. TCRdb's copy holds only in-frame clones and misses some; the assay was immunoSEQ multiplex PCR. The table shows about 120,000 clones, with around nine tenths occurring only once. This material consisted of peripheral blood, taken on day 0 of AZD1222 vaccination. The receptors derive from an adult in good health.

This sequence joins TRBV18 and TRBJ2-7, with D maybe TRBD1 (5 bases). Trimming pared 1 base from V and 2 bases from J, leaving 15 bases between. Germline V CDR1 and CDR2: KGHSH, LQKENI. This CDR3 region has 16 residues. The CDR3 sequence: CASSPRGAADTYEQYF. The CDR3 DNA follows: TGTGCCAGCTCACCACGAGGCGCGGCGGACACCTACGAGCAGTACTTC.

The J gene is TRBJ2-2, the V gene TRBV4-2; TRBD2 aligns across 8 bases. The germline V gene has CDR1 LGHNA and CDR2 YNFKEQ. This CDR3 is 17 amino acids long. The V segment lost 0 bases and the J segment 8 bases; nucleotides outside the gene matches: 11. The CDR3 sequence: CASSQDGSGRGRGELFF. The CDR3 nucleotides read TGTGCCAGCAGCCAAGATGGGAGCGGGAGAGGTAGGGGGGAGCTGTTTTTT.

The chain has TRBV13 and TRBJ2-7; D gene uncertain. This CDR3 has 13 residues. V lost 4 bases and J lost 3, with 10 bases in between. CDR1 is PRHDT, CDR2 FYEKMQ, per germline (reference sequence). CDR3 in amino acids: CASSWSDGYEQYF. The DNA for the CDR3 is TGTGCCAGCAGCTGGTCGGACGGCTACGAGCAGTACTTC.

V is TRBV6-5 and J is TRBJ1-1, with no clear D. The germline V and J ends were trimmed by 6 bases and 8 bases, with 16 bases remaining between them. Looked up from germline, CDR1 is MNHEY and CDR2 is SVGAGI. The CDR3 consists of 13 residues. The CDR3 region has the DNA TGTGCCAGCAGCCCCTTTTCGATTGTAGAAGCTTTCTTT. Amino acid sequence: CASSPFSIVEAFF.

J is TRBJ1-3 and V is TRBV7-9; D is undetermined. Germline V gene data show CDR1 as SEHNR and CDR2 as FQNEAQ (reference sequence). CDR3 size: 16 residues. V lost 1 base, J lost 0 bases, and 10 bases lay in between. Here the CDR3 reads CASSLDARFSGNTIYF. CDR3 sequence (DNA): TGTGCCAGCAGCTTAGATGCCAGGTTCTCTGGAAACACCATATATTTT.

This sequence joins TRBV18 and TRBJ2-3; D possibly corresponds to TRBD2 (5 bases). CDR1 is KGHSH, CDR2 LQKENI, per germline. The CDR3 runs to 13 residues. Trimming shortened V by 5 bases and J by 2 bases, and 8 bases separated the two germline ends. CDR3 residues: CASSETNTDTQYF. CDR3 sequence (DNA): TGTGCCAGCTCAGAGACTAACACAGATACGCAGTATTTT.

CDR3 in DNA: TGTGCCAGCAGTGGAGGGGCCGGGACAGTATATGGCTACACCTTC. This codes for CASSGGAGTVYGYTF. The chain links TRBV2 to TRBJ1-2, with 7 bases identical to TRBD1. The germline CDR1 and CDR2 sequences are SNHLY and FYNNEI. V dropped 4 bases and J dropped 5; count of bases not matched to a gene: 10. This CDR3 comprises 15 residues.

This clone was detected only once. The chain is built from TRBV5-6 and TRBJ1-5, with D unresolved. CDR3 size: 12 residues. The ends were cut back, 3 bases at V and 7 bases at J, with 8 bases in the middle. Germline assignment: CDR1 SGHDT and CDR2 YYEEEE. The CDR3 here is CASSSPEQPQHF. The CDR3 bases are TGTGCCAGCAGCTCGCCGGAGCAGCCCCAGCATTTT.

The chain couples TRBV5-1 to TRBJ1-6; 7 nucleotides align to TRBD1. The V gene's germline CDR1 is SGHRS and CDR2 YFSETQ. The CDR3 is 15 residues long. V was clipped by 1 base and J by 10 bases; unmatched bases: 8. CDR3 loop: CASSLSQGKGSPLHF. CDR3 nucleotides: TGCGCCAGCAGCTTGTCACAGGGGAAAGGATCACCCCTCCACTTT. The full variable domain, its missing parts supplied by reference TRBV5-1 and TRBJ1-6, is KAGVTQTPRYLIKTRGQQVTLSCSPISGHRSVSWYQQTPGQGLQFLFEYFSETQRNKGNFPGRFSGRQFSNSRSEMNVSTLELGDSALYLCASSLSQGKGSPLHFGNGTRLTVT.

The genes are TRBV7-8 and TRBJ2-7; 8 bases agree with TRBD2. V was clipped by 5 bases and J by 6 bases; unmatched bases: 6. Germline V gene data show CDR1 as SGHVS and CDR2 as FQNEAQ. CDR3 size: 13 residues. CDR3 coding DNA: TGTGCCAGCAGCCCCAGCGGGGGAGGCGAGCAGTACTTC. This sequence encodes CASSPSGGGEQYF.

V is TRBV21-1 and J is TRBJ2-1; the table's TRBD1 call for D was not verified on the DNA. TRBV21-1 is termed a pseudogene. This CDR3 has 17 amino acids. CDR3 sequence (DNA): TGTGCCAGCAGCAAGCTTCGGCAGGGGCGAATTGTTAATGAGCAGTTCTTC. It translates to CASSKLRQGRIVNEQFF.

J is TRBJ2-2 and V is TRBV6-6; no firm D call. Trimming shortened V by 6 bases and J by 1 base, and 12 bases separated the two germline ends. Germline CDR1 reads MNHNY; CDR2 reads SVGAGI (reference sequence). This CDR3 is built from 15 residues. This chain's CDR3 is CASRTERQNTGELFF. As DNA, the CDR3 is TGTGCCAGCAGAACGGAGAGGCAGAACACCGGGGAGCTGTTTTTT.

V usage is TRBV5-1 and J usage is TRBJ2-5; D ambiguous. V was clipped by 0 bases and J by 0 bases, with 6 bases between them. Germline V gene lookup returns CDR1 SGHRS and CDR2 YFSETQ. The CDR3 has 14 amino acids. Here the CDR3 DNA reads TGCGCCAGCAGCTTGGGTCAGTACCAAGAGACCCAGTACTTC. Its translation is CASSLGQYQETQYF.

This clone showed up just a few times. The V and J genes are TRBV4-3 and TRBJ1-4; possible D gene TRBD1, 5 bases. Looked up from germline, CDR1 is LGHNA and CDR2 is YSLEER. V lost 0 bases to trimming and J lost 8 bases, with 10 bases between them. The CDR3 contains 14 residues. The CDR3 spells CASSQDLRDEKLFF. In DNA, the CDR3 is TGCGCCAGCAGCCAAGATTTACGGGACGAAAAACTGTTTTTT.

CDR3: CASSVDPGAAGYTF. The CDR3 nucleotides read TGTGCCAGCAGCGTAGATCCGGGGGCAGCTGGCTACACCTTC. This sequence joins TRBV9 and TRBJ1-2; TRBD1 might be the D (6 bases). V was cut by 0 bases and J by 7 bases, with 13 bases left in between. This CDR3 spans 14 amino acids. Germline values: CDR1 SGDLS, CDR2 YYNGEE.

The chain links TRBV10-3 to TRBJ1-1; the match to TRBD1 covers 12 bases. The CDR3 extends over 17 amino acids. Germline trimming cut 8 bases from V and 1 base from J; bases unmatched to any gene: 11. Per the germline V gene, CDR1 is ENHRY and CDR2 is SYGVKD. This CDR3 reads CAIRDRGREYENTEAFF. Written as DNA, the CDR3 is TGTGCCATCCGGGACAGGGGGCGGGAATATGAGAACACTGAAGCTTTCTTT.

The V gene is TRBV30, the J gene TRBJ1-3, with D maybe TRBD1 (5 bases). The CDR3 is made up of 11 amino acids. V lost 5 bases and J lost 3, with 5 bases in between. CDR1 is GTSNPN and CDR2 is SVGIG in the germline V gene (reference sequence). CDR3 DNA: TGTGCCTGGGGGGGTGGAAACACCATATATTTT. It translates to CAWGGGNTIYF.

This rearrangement joins TRBV6-5 to TRBJ1-1; TRBD1 matches at 7 bases. V gave up 5 bases and J gave up 4 bases; unmatched junction bases: 7. Germline CDR1 reads MNHEY; CDR2 reads SVGAGI. The CDR3 loop spans 14 amino acids. The CDR3 sequence: CASSPDRASTEAFF. The CDR3 region has the DNA TGTGCCAGCAGTCCTGACAGGGCGAGCACTGAAGCTTTCTTT.

This clone was seen just once. The chain carries TRBV25-1 and TRBJ1-3; D gene uncertain. V lost 3 bases and J 4 bases, leaving 13 bases between the germline ends. Germline V gene data show CDR1 as MGHDK and CDR2 as SYGVNS. This CDR3 comprises 15 residues. The chain's CDR3 is CASSDHVGAGNTIYF. CDR3 nucleotide sequence: TGTGCCAGCAGTGACCACGTGGGAGCGGGAAACACCATATATTTT.

The CDR3 reads CASSLVPAGGMETQYF. CDR3 sequence (DNA): TGCGCCAGCAGCTTGGTGCCAGCGGGAGGAATGGAGACCCAGTACTTC. The chain links TRBV5-1 to TRBJ2-5; TRBD2 matches at 9 bases. The V and J ends lost 0 bases and 5 bases, in that order; junction bases with no gene match: 8. Germline CDR1 reads SGHRS; CDR2 reads YFSETQ. The CDR3 spans 16 residues.

The genes are TRBV6-5 and TRBJ2-1; 10 bases match TRBD2. V gave up 6 bases and J gave up 3 bases; unmatched junction bases: 2. This CDR3 region has 14 residues. In germline, CDR1 is MNHEY, CDR2 SVGAGI. The CDR3: CASRSSGGYNEQFF. In DNA, the CDR3 is TGTGCCAGCAGGTCTAGCGGGGGCTACAATGAGCAGTTCTTC.

The chain couples TRBV5-1 to TRBJ1-3; D gene unclear. V lost 3 bases, J lost 0 bases, and 7 bases lay in between. The CDR3 sequence is 14 residues long. Germline V gene lookup returns CDR1 SGHRS and CDR2 YFSETQ. The CDR3: CASSSTDSGNTIYF. CDR3 DNA sequence: TGCGCCAGCAGCTCGACGGACTCTGGAAACACCATATATTTT.

This chain connects TRBV19 to TRBJ1-2; the D is unclear. The CDR3 has 16 amino acids. V was cut by 4 bases and J by 2 bases, with 17 bases left in between. Germline V gene sequence: CDR1 LNHDA, CDR2 SQIVND (reference sequence). CDR3 nucleotide sequence: TGTGCCAGTAGTACATCCCCATCGACTGTCAACTATGGCTACACCTTC. Residues: CASSTSPSTVNYGYTF.

The chain joins TRBV15 to TRBJ2-5; D gene uncertain. The CDR3 is made up of 14 amino acids. Deletions cut 1 base from V and 1 base from J, with 7 bases between. In germline, CDR1 is LNHNV, CDR2 YYDKDF (reference sequence). The CDR3 DNA follows: TGTGCCACCAGCAGAGCCTTCGGCCAAGAGACCCAGTACTTC. Translating it yields CATSRAFGQETQYF.

The CDR3 sequence: CAISRGTGYTF. For the CDR3, the DNA is TGTGCCATCTCGCGGGGGACTGGCTACACCTTC. The chain is built from TRBV10-3 and TRBJ1-2; D perhaps matches TRBD1 (5 bases). Trimming stripped 8 bases from V and 7 bases from J, with 11 bases between. This CDR3 comprises 11 residues. The germline V gene has CDR1 ENHRY and CDR2 SYGVKD.

This clone has just a few counts. The chain carries TRBV6-4 and TRBJ1-6; D not resolved. The CDR3 consists of 13 residues. V dropped 3 bases and J dropped 8 bases, with 8 bases sitting between them. Germline CDR1 reads MRHNA; CDR2 reads SNTAGT. CDR3 region: CASSEAFDSPLHF. The CDR3, as DNA: TGTGCCAGCAGTGAAGCCTTCGATTCACCCCTCCACTTT.

V usage is TRBV5-5 and J usage is TRBJ1-4; D gene uncertain. The CDR3 is made up of 14 amino acids. Trimming left V 2 bases short and J 8 bases short, with 13 bases between. The germline V gene encodes CDR1 SGHKS and CDR2 YYEKEE (reference sequence). The DNA of the CDR3 is TGTGCCAGCAGCTTAAGAACAGTAGAAGAAAAACTGTTTTTT. Translating it yields CASSLRTVEEKLFF.

This chain joins TRBV7-8 and TRBJ1-2; D might be TRBD1 (6 bases). The CDR3 extends over 15 amino acids. Germline loops: CDR1 SGHVS, CDR2 FQNEAQ. Between the trimmed V and J ends, which lost 6 bases and 5 bases, there was a span of 19 bases. The DNA of the CDR3 is TGTGCCAGCAGTCCCGCGGGGGCTGGGGTATATGGCTACACCTTC. Amino acids: CASSPAGAGVYGYTF. Together with reference TRBV7-8 and TRBJ1-2, the CDR3 gives the full variable domain: GAGVSQSPRYKVAKRGQDVALRCDPISGHVSLFWYQQALGQGPEFLTYFQNEAQLDKSGLPSDRFFAERPEGSVSTLKIQRTQQEDSAVYLCASSPAGAGVYGYTFGSGTRLTVV.

The chain links TRBV7-9 to TRBJ2-4; D may match TRBD1 or TRBD2 (5 bases each). The CDR3 totals 13 residues. Trimming shortened V by 5 bases and J by 9 bases, and 14 bases separated the two germline ends. Germline V lookup: CDR1 SEHNR, CDR2 FQNEAQ (reference sequence). CDR3 coding DNA: TGTGCCAGCAGCCGGGACCCCGAGGGCATTCAGTACTTC. It specifies CASSRDPEGIQYF. Variable domain in full (rest from reference TRBV7-9 and TRBJ2-4): DTGVSQNPRHKITKRGQNVTFRCDPISEHNRLYWYRQTLGQGPEFLTYFQNEAQLEKSRLLSDRFSAERPKGSFSTLEIQRTEQGDSAMYLCASSRDPEGIQYFGAGTRLSVL.

This chain connects TRBV10-3 to TRBJ2-2; the match to TRBD2 covers 9 bases. The trim removed 11 bases at V and 0 bases at J, leaving 10 bases unmatched. The CDR3 loop spans 16 amino acids. Germline CDR1 reads ENHRY; CDR2 reads SYGVKD. In DNA form, the CDR3 reads TGTGCCTACGGGACTAGCCGAAACTCGAACACCGGGGAGCTGTTTTTT. Translating gives CAYGTSRNSNTGELFF.

V and J are TRBV11-2 and TRBJ2-7; 10 bases align to TRBD1. J gave up 4 bases and V 4 bases, and 4 bases lay outside the gene matches. The CDR3 consists of 14 residues. Per the germline V gene, CDR1 is SGHAT and CDR2 is FQNNGV. The CDR3 sequence: CASSYGTGVYEQYF. The DNA for the CDR3 is TGTGCCAGCAGCTACGGGACAGGGGTATACGAGCAGTACTTC.

The V call is TRBV6-5, the J call TRBJ2-7, with 7 bases identical to TRBD1. The CDR3 has 15 amino acids. Trimming at V came to 6 bases and at J to 3 bases, leaving 11 bases not matched to a gene. CDR1 and CDR2 (germline): MNHEY, SVGAGI. The CDR3 DNA reads as TGTGCCAGCAGCTCGGTCACAGGGGCTGTCTACGAGCAGTACTTC. Protein product: CASSSVTGAVYEQYF.